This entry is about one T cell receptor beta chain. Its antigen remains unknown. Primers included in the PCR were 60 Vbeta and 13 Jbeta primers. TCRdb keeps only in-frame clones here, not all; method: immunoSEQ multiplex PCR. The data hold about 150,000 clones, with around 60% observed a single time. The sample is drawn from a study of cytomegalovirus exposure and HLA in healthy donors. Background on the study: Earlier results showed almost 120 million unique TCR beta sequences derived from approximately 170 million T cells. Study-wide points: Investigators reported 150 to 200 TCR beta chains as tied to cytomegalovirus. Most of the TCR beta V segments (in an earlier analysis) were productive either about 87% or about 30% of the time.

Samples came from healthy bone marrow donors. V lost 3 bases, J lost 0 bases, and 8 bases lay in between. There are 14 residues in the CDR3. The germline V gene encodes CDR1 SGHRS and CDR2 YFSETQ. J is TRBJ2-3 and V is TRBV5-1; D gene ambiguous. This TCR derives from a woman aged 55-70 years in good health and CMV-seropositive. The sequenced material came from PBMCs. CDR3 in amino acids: CASSYAQSTDTQYF. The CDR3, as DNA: TGCGCCAGCAGCTACGCCCAGAGCACAGATACGCAGTATTTT.